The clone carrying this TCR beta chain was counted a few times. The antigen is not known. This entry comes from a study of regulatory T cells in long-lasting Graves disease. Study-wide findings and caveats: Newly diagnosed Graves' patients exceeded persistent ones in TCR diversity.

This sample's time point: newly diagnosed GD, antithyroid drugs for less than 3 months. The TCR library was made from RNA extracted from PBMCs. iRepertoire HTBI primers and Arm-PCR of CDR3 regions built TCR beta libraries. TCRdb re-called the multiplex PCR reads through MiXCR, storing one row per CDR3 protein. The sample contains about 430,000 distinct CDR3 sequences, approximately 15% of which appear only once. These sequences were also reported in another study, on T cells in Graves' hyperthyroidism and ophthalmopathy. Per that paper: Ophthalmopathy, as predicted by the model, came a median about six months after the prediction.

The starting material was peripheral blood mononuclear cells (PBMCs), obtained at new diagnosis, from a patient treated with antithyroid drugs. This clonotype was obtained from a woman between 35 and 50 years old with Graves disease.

CDR3 region: CSAREKESFGDNEQFF. CDR3 in DNA: TGCAGTGCTAGAGAGAAGGAAAGTTTCGGGGACAATGAGCAGTTCTTC. The chain links TRBV20-1 to TRBJ2-1; possibly TRBD2 for D (5 bases). Trimming removed 0 bases from V and 5 bases from J, with 17 bases in between. The CDR3 runs to 16 residues. Germline V gene sequence: CDR1 DFQATT, CDR2 SNEGSKA (reference sequence).